This T cell receptor (beta chain) was observed in a study of blood T cell repertoires in COVID-19. The overall study: Samples came from the United States, Italy and Spain, spanning acute and convalescent COVID-19.

One Seattle source followed patients from active infection through their disease course. In the source study's methods: By means of reference gene primer amplification, nucleated cell counts were estimated. Profiling relied on immunoSEQ multiplex PCR, and the TCRdb table lists in-frame clones only, not all of them. For V, J and clone size, that table is used; D and trimming come from the DNA. Of some 300,000 clones listed, approximately 86% are singletons. V lost 4 bases to trimming and J lost 2 bases; unmatched junction nucleotides: 7. Germline V gene lookup returns CDR1 SGHRS and CDR2 YFSETQ. This CDR3 is built from 15 residues.

This chain joins TRBV5-1 and TRBJ2-3, with 7 bases that match TRBD1. Sample: peripheral blood. The origin of this receptor is a woman in her sixties or seventies with COVID-19, enrolled during active disease. The DNA of the CDR3 is TGCGCCAGCAGCCTCTTTGGACAGGACACAGATACGCAGTATTTT. It encodes CASSLFGQDTDTQYF.